The 22 T cell receptor beta chains presented below share a single source sample, sequenced in a study of cytomegalovirus exposure and HLA in healthy donors. Primers for the PCR totalled 60 Vbeta and 13 Jbeta. Profiled with immunoSEQ multiplex PCR; TCRdb holds only in-frame clones, not every one. The repertoire holds some 160,000 clones, with less than 10% as singletons. Sequencing was carried out using PBMCs. These receptors came from a male donor in good health and CMV-seronegative.

This clone was recorded a few times. The chain links TRBV5-6 to TRBJ2-2; D is perhaps TRBD1 (5 bases). Germline V lookup: CDR1 SGHDT, CDR2 YYEEEE. The CDR3 consists of 16 residues. V lost 0 bases to trimming and J lost 5 bases, with 14 bases between them. CDR3 in amino acids: CASSLAAGPWTGELFF. In DNA, the CDR3 is TGTGCCAGCAGCTTGGCCGCAGGGCCGTGGACCGGGGAGCTGTTTTTT. Filled out from reference TRBV5-6 and TRBJ2-2, the complete variable domain reads DAGVTQSPTHLIKTRGQQVTLRCSPKSGHDTVSWYQQALGQGPQFIFQYYEEEERQRGNFPDRFSGHQFPNYSSELNVNALLLGDSALYLCASSLAAGPWTGELFFGEGSRLTVL.

This sequence joins TRBV7-3 and TRBJ2-6; D unresolved. Trimming pared 6 bases from V and 0 bases from J, leaving 9 bases between. Germline values: CDR1 SGHTA, CDR2 FQGTGA. The CDR3 loop spans 15 amino acids. CDR3 sequence (DNA): TGTGCCAGCAGTTTAGGAGCCTCTGGGGCCAACGTCCTGACTTTC. It yields the protein CASSLGASGANVLTF.

This clone was seen more than once but under ten times. This chain's CDR3 is CASSLALSGVETQYF. The CDR3, as DNA: TGCGCCAGCAGCTTGGCCCTTAGCGGGGTGGAGACCCAGTACTTC. The chain carries TRBV5-1 and TRBJ2-5; 8 bases agree with TRBD2. V trimming: 0 bases; J trimming: 5 bases; junction bases outside the gene matches: 6. The germline CDR1 and CDR2 sequences are SGHRS and YFSETQ. This CDR3 has 15 residues.

This clone was counted between two and nine times. The chain couples TRBV28 to TRBJ2-5; D perhaps matches TRBD2 (6 bases). Germline CDR1 MDHEN, CDR2 SYDVKM. V lost 1 base, J lost 5 bases, and 17 bases lay in between. The CDR3 covers 16 residues. CDR3 sequence reads: CASSLFAGRGGETQYF. Written as DNA, the CDR3 is TGTGCCAGCAGTTTATTTGCAGGGAGAGGAGGGGAGACCCAGTACTTC.

This sequence joins TRBV6-5 and TRBJ1-2; 7 nucleotides line up with TRBD1. In germline, CDR1 is MNHEY, CDR2 SVGAGI. The V segment lost 6 bases and the J segment 8 bases; nucleotides outside the gene matches: 9. The CDR3 runs 13 residues. CDR3 sequence reads: CASSNRGSDGYTF. The CDR3, as DNA: TGTGCCAGCAGCAACAGGGGCAGCGACGGCTACACCTTC.

The chain uses TRBV28 and TRBJ1-1; 9 bases fit TRBD1. The germline CDR1 and CDR2 sequences are MDHEN and SYDVKM. Unmatched junction bases numbered 9, after V lost 2 bases and J lost 5 bases. The CDR3 extends over 16 amino acids. The chain's CDR3 is CASSLGDRVYATEAFF. DNA of the CDR3: TGTGCCAGCAGTTTAGGGGACAGGGTATATGCGACTGAAGCTTTCTTT.

The table lists this clone with a few counts. J is TRBJ2-2 and V is TRBV6-5; the D is unclear. Germline V lookup: CDR1 MNHEY, CDR2 SVGAGI. The ends were cut back, 0 bases at V and 6 bases at J, with 11 bases in the middle. The CDR3 has 15 residues. The CDR3 reads CASSYSQASPGELFF. As DNA, the CDR3 is TGTGCCAGCAGTTACTCCCAGGCGTCCCCCGGGGAGCTGTTTTTT.

The rearrangement links TRBV5-6 to TRBJ2-5; 8 positions match TRBD1. The trim removed 2 bases at V and 2 bases at J, leaving 2 bases unmatched. CDR1 SGHDT and CDR2 YYEEEE come from the germline V gene. This CDR3 has 14 residues. The CDR3 nucleotides are TGTGCCAGCAGCTTTGGGACAGGTCAAGAGACCCAGTACTTC. It translates to CASSFGTGQETQYF.

J is TRBJ2-7 and V is TRBV4-1; the D is unclear. Trimming took 4 bases from V and 4 from J, leaving 17 bases between them. CDR3 length: 15 amino acids. CDR1 MGHRA and CDR2 YSYEKL come from the germline V gene. This CDR3 reads CASSRLTGLRYEQYF. The DNA for the CDR3 is TGCGCCAGCAGCCGCTTGACCGGCCTCAGGTACGAGCAGTACTTC.

The DNA for the CDR3 is TGTGCCAGCAGCTTATTTAGTCGGCGGGACCCCGGGGAGCAGTACTTC. Translated: CASSLFSRRDPGEQYF. The rearrangement joins TRBV5-4 to TRBJ2-7; D might be TRBD2 (6 bases). The germline V and J ends were trimmed by 2 bases and 7 bases, with 22 bases remaining between them. The CDR3 loop spans 16 amino acids. CDR1 and CDR2 from the germline V gene are SGHNT and YYREEE (reference sequence).

This clone appeared a few times. V is TRBV4-3 and J is TRBJ1-6; a possible D gene is TRBD1 (5 bases). Trimming took 1 base from V and 8 from J, leaving 9 bases between them. CDR1 LGHNA and CDR2 YSLEER come from the germline V gene. The CDR3 contains 14 residues. Here the CDR3 DNA reads TGCGCCAGCAGCCAAGGCAGGGCTTATTCACCCCTCCACTTT. It translates to CASSQGRAYSPLHF.

This clone was found a few times. The chain carries TRBV18 and TRBJ1-3; possibly TRBD1 for D (6 bases). V was cut by 0 bases and J by 3 bases, with 18 bases left in between. The CDR3 loop spans 18 amino acids. Germline loops: CDR1 KGHSH, CDR2 LQKENI. This chain's CDR3 is CASSPPIEQGRVGNTIYF. The CDR3 coding sequence is TGTGCCAGCTCACCACCGATCGAACAGGGACGAGTTGGAAACACCATATATTTT.

This chain connects TRBV9 to TRBJ2-1; 7 bases map to TRBD1. Germline V gene sequence: CDR1 SGDLS, CDR2 YYNGEE. This CDR3 is 18 amino acids long. V trimming: 4 bases; J trimming: 3 bases; junction bases outside the gene matches: 16. In nucleotides, the CDR3 is TGTGCCAGCAGCCCATTAGAAGTTGAGACAGGGCACTACAATGAGCAGTTCTTC. It specifies CASSPLEVETGHYNEQFF.

This clone was counted only a few times. This sequence joins TRBV5-1 and TRBJ2-5; possibly TRBD1 for D (7 bases). V was pared by 2 bases and J by 4 bases, with 12 bases between. The germline V gene has CDR1 SGHRS and CDR2 YFSETQ. The CDR3 is 14 amino acids. For the CDR3, the DNA is TGCGCCAGCAGCTTAGGAGGGGACAGAGAGACCCAGTACTTC. This gives the protein CASSLGGDRETQYF. The whole variable domain, remainder taken from reference TRBV5-1 and TRBJ2-5, is KAGVTQTPRYLIKTRGQQVTLSCSPISGHRSVSWYQQTPGQGLQFLFEYFSETQRNKGNFPGRFSGRQFSNSRSEMNVSTLELGDSALYLCASSLGGDRETQYFGPGTRLLVL.

This clone was seen a handful of times. The chain joins TRBV11-2 to TRBJ2-2; D ambiguous. The CDR3 runs to 15 residues. The germline CDR1 and CDR2 sequences are SGHAT and FQNNGV. V lost 5 bases, J lost 6 bases, and 16 bases lay in between. The CDR3 DNA reads as TGTGCCAGCAGCCGACCTCGAGCTCAGGCCGGGGAGCTGTTTTTT. Amino acid sequence: CASSRPRAQAGELFF.

This clone appeared once. The J gene is TRBJ2-5, the V gene TRBV21-1; the listed D gene, TRBD2, was not tested against the DNA. The end of the DNA fits TRBJ2-7 better, so the J call may be wrong. TRBV21-1 corresponds to a pseudogene. The CDR3 runs 15 residues. The CDR3 nucleotides read TGTGCCAGCAGCAAAGCGAGGGGGGGAACCTACGAGCAGTACTTC. It is translated as CASSKARGGTYEQYF.

This clone was detected only a few times. This sequence joins TRBV9 and TRBJ2-1; perhaps TRBD2 as D (5 bases). CDR3 length: 15 amino acids. Germline CDR1 is SGDLS and CDR2 is YYNGEE. Trimming took off 3 bases at V and 6 bases at J, with 16 bases between the two ends. The CDR3 here is CASSAQTSGSNEQFF. The DNA of the CDR3 is TGTGCCAGCAGCGCCCAAACTAGTGGATCCAATGAGCAGTTCTTC.

This clone came up a few times. The CDR3 spells CASSLRAPTDTQYF. The CDR3 DNA follows: TGTGCCAGCAGTTTGCGGGCCCCAACAGATACGCAGTATTTT. This chain connects TRBV28 to TRBJ2-3, with a weak D call TRBD2 (5 bases). Trimming removed 3 bases from V and 3 bases from J, with 10 bases in between. This CDR3 is built from 14 residues. Germline CDR1 MDHEN, CDR2 SYDVKM.

This clone appeared a few times. The chain is built from TRBV10-3 and TRBJ1-3; 7 bases agree with TRBD1. The length of the CDR3 is 15 residues. Germline V gene sequence: CDR1 ENHRY, CDR2 SYGVKD. Trimming removed 6 bases from V and 2 bases from J; junction bases left unmatched: 7. This CDR3 is CAIRETGYPGNTIYF. CDR3 nucleotide sequence: TGTGCCATCAGGGAGACAGGGTATCCTGGAAACACCATATATTTT.

The V gene is TRBV28, the J gene TRBJ1-6; TRBD1 matches at 8 bases. CDR3 length equals 15 residues. The V gene end was trimmed by 4 bases and the J gene end by 4 bases; junction bases not matched to a gene: 3. Germline assignment: CDR1 MDHEN and CDR2 SYDVKM. The CDR3 coding sequence is TGTGCCAGCAGTTCCCGGACAGGGTATAATTCACCCCTCCACTTT. Protein product: CASSSRTGYNSPLHF.

This clone was observed a handful of times. The chain is built from TRBV19 and TRBJ2-7; 7 nucleotides match TRBD2. The V gene's germline CDR1 is LNHDA and CDR2 SQIVND (reference sequence). V shed 4 bases and J 4 bases; nucleotides not matched to a gene: 7. This CDR3 has 14 amino acids. The CDR3, as DNA: TGTGCCAGTAGTACAGGGACTACCATTTACGAGCAGTACTTC. Amino acid sequence: CASSTGTTIYEQYF.

In regard to this clone: One end of the junction is discordant with germline, which a read error may explain. The sample holds other DNA sequences that translate to the same CDR3. V is TRBV2 and J is TRBJ1-5; tentatively, D is TRBD1 (6 bases). Germline V gene data show CDR1 as SNHLY and CDR2 as FYNNEI. The CDR3 is 15 amino acids. CDR3 loop: CASTEDRTDNQPQHF. For the CDR3, the DNA is TGTGCCAGCACTGAAGACAGGACCGACAATCAGCCCCAGCATTTT.